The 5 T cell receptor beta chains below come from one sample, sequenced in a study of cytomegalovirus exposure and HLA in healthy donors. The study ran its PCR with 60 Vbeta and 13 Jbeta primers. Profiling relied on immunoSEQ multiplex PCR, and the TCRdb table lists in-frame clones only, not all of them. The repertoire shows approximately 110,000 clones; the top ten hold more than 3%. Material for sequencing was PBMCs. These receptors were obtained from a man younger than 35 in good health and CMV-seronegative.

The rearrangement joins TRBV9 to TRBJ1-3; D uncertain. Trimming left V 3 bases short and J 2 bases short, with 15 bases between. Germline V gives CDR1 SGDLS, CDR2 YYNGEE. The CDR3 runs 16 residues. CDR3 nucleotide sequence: TGTGCCAGCAGCGGAAATACACATACTACTGGAAACACCATATATTTT. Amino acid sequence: CASSGNTHTTGNTIYF.

CDR3 sequence reads: CASSSRLHEEGGGELFF. The CDR3 DNA sequence: TGTGCCAGCAGCTCTCGACTTCATGAGGAGGGTGGCGGGGAGCTGTTTTTT. The chain employs TRBV7-4 and TRBJ2-2, with D possibly TRBD2 on 6 matching bases. V lost 4 bases and J lost 7, with 22 bases in between. From germline, CDR1 is SGHVT and CDR2 SQSDAQ. The CDR3 extends over 17 amino acids.

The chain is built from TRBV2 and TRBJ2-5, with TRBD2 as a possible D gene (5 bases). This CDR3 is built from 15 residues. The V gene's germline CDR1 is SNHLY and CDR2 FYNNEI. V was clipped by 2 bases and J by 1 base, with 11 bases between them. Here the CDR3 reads CASSEKRTVQETQYF. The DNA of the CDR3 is TGTGCCAGCAGTGAAAAGCGGACTGTCCAAGAGACCCAGTACTTC.

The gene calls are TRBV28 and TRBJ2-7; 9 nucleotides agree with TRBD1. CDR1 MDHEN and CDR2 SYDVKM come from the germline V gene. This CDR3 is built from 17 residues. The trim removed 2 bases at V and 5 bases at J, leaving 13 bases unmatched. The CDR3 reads CASSLEGLGTGRNEQYF. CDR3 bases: TGTGCCAGCAGTTTAGAAGGGCTCGGGACAGGGAGGAACGAGCAGTACTTC.

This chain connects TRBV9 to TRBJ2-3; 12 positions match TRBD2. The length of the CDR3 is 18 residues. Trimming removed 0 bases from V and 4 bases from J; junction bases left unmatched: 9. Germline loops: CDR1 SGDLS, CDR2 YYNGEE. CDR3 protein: CASSVVTSGGINADTQYF. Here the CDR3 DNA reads TGTGCCAGCAGCGTAGTAACTAGCGGGGGGATAAACGCAGATACGCAGTATTTT.